The 17 T cell receptor beta chains reported below all come from one sample, sequenced in a study of blood T cell repertoires in COVID-19. Sequenced by immunoSEQ multiplex PCR; TCRdb stores in-frame clones only, minus some. The sample includes about half a million clones, 89% seen only once; the top ten take approximately 0.9%. Sequenced: peripheral blood. These receptors were taken from a man younger than 30 with COVID-19, enrolled during active disease.

CDR3 residues: CASSRDRDLSGNTIYF. The CDR3 DNA reads TGTGCCAGCAGCAGGGACAGAGACCTGTCTGGAAACACCATATATTTT. The chain recombines TRBV7-8 with TRBJ1-3; 7 bases agree with TRBD1. The V and J ends lost 5 bases and 1 base, in that order; junction bases with no gene match: 8. From germline, CDR1 is SGHVS and CDR2 FQNEAQ. This CDR3 is built from 16 residues. Using reference TRBV7-8 and TRBJ1-3 for the parts outside the CDR3, the full variable domain is GAGVSQSPRYKVAKRGQDVALRCDPISGHVSLFWYQQALGQGPEFLTYFQNEAQLDKSGLPSDRFFAERPEGSVSTLKIQRTQQEDSAVYLCASSRDRDLSGNTIYFGEGSWLTVV.

V is TRBV2 and J is TRBJ2-7; 8 bases line up with TRBD1. The CDR3 spans 14 residues. The germline V gene has CDR1 SNHLY and CDR2 FYNNEI. Trimming took 5 bases from V and 1 from J; bases not matched to a gene: 4. The CDR3 region has the DNA TGTGCCAGCAGTCACCGGGACAGGTCCTACGAGCAGTACTTC. Its protein product is CASSHRDRSYEQYF. Full variable domain (rest looked up from reference TRBV2 and TRBJ2-7): EPEVTQTPSHQVTQMGQEVILRCVPISNHLYFYWYRQILGQKVEFLVSFYNNEISEKSEIFDDQFSVERPDGSNFTLKIRSTKLEDSAMYFCASSHRDRSYEQYFGPGTRLTVT.

The chain is built from TRBV14 and TRBJ2-3; 10 nucleotides align to TRBD2. V dropped 0 bases and J dropped 2; count of bases not matched to a gene: 8. CDR1 SGHDN and CDR2 FVKESK come from the germline V gene. The CDR3 contains 18 residues. CDR3: CASSQDRVGLAITDTQYF. The DNA for the CDR3 is TGTGCCAGCAGCCAAGATCGCGTGGGACTAGCGATCACAGATACGCAGTATTTT.

The chain uses TRBV12-5 and TRBJ1-1; perhaps TRBD1 as D (6 bases). Germline-derived CDR1 and CDR2 are LGHNT and FRNRAP. CDR3 length equals 13 residues. The ends were cut back, 6 bases at V and 2 bases at J, with 10 bases in the middle. In DNA, the CDR3 is TGTGCTAGTGGCAGACAGGCTAACACTGAAGCTTTCTTT. Its translation is CASGRQANTEAFF. Complete variable domain (other parts from reference TRBV12-5 and TRBJ1-1): DARVTQTPRHKVTEMGQEVTMRCQPILGHNTVFWYRQTMMQGLELLAYFRNRAPLDDSGMPKDRFSAEMPDATLATLKIQPSEPRDSAVYFCASGRQANTEAFFGQGTRLTVV.

The chain uses TRBV7-9 and TRBJ2-5; 7 bases are a match to TRBD2. V was clipped by 1 base and J by 4 bases; unmatched bases: 3. Per germline, CDR1 SEHNR and CDR2 FQNEAQ (reference sequence). The CDR3 has 14 amino acids. In nucleotides, the CDR3 is TGTGCCAGCAGCTTAGTCGTAGCGGGAGAGACCCAGTACTTC. Protein sequence: CASSLVVAGETQYF.

V gene TRBV24-1 combines with J gene TRBJ2-1, with D possibly matching TRBD2 (6 bases). Germline values: CDR1 KGHDR, CDR2 SFDVKD. With 2 bases removed from V and 5 bases from J, the gap between germline ends came to 12 bases. The CDR3 contains 15 residues. The CDR3 nucleotides read TGTGCCACCAGTGATTGGGACTCCCCAGACAATGAGCAGTTCTTC. Protein sequence: CATSDWDSPDNEQFF.

This chain links TRBV19 with TRBJ1-2, with 9 bases matching TRBD1. Germline assignment: CDR1 LNHDA and CDR2 SQIVND (reference sequence). The V segment lost 3 bases and the J segment 4 bases; nucleotides outside the gene matches: 6. This CDR3 has 15 amino acids. In DNA, the CDR3 is TGTGCCAGTAGTATCGGGACAGGGTCGGGCTATGGCTACACCTTC. This sequence encodes CASSIGTGSGYGYTF.

The chain is built from TRBV19 and TRBJ2-7; D call uncertain. The CDR3 runs 13 residues. Germline loops: CDR1 LNHDA, CDR2 SQIVND (reference sequence). Between the trimmed V and J ends, which lost 6 bases and 6 bases, there was a span of 15 bases. The CDR3 protein is CASSLGQRSEQYF. The CDR3 bases are TGTGCCAGTAGCCTGGGCCAACGAAGCGAGCAGTACTTC.

The CDR3 DNA reads as TGTGCCAGCAGCTTACGTACTAATGTCAATGAGCAGTTCTTC. Translation gives CASSLRTNVNEQFF. J is TRBJ2-1 and V is TRBV7-9; D gene unclear. Germline V CDR1 and CDR2: SEHNR, FQNEAQ (reference sequence). Trimming took 2 bases from V and 6 from J, leaving 11 bases between them. The CDR3 is 14 residues long.

A word on this clone: Other DNA variants within this sample encode the same CDR3. V usage is TRBV2 and J usage is TRBJ2-2, with TRBD1 matching over 10 bases. This CDR3 has 15 amino acids. Trimming took 6 bases from V and 5 from J; bases not matched to a gene: 6. Per germline, CDR1 SNHLY and CDR2 FYNNEI. CDR3 bases: TGTGCCAGCAGGAGACAGGGGGCGCGTACCGGGGAGCTGTTTTTT. This encodes CASRRQGARTGELFF.

V gene TRBV19 combines with J gene TRBJ1-4; no definite D call. Deletions cut 5 bases from V and 0 bases from J, with 7 bases between. The CDR3 is 14 residues long. In germline, CDR1 is LNHDA, CDR2 SQIVND (reference sequence). The CDR3 loop reads CASSRGTTNEKLFF. The CDR3, as DNA: TGTGCCAGTAGTCGGGGAACAACTAATGAAAAACTGTTTTTT.

This sequence joins TRBV7-9 and TRBJ2-1, with 14 bases fitting TRBD2. Trimming at V came to 1 base and at J to 4 bases, leaving 6 bases not matched to a gene. From germline, CDR1 is SEHNR and CDR2 FQNEAQ (reference sequence). There are 18 residues in the CDR3. CDR3 residues: CASSLEGTSGSQYNEQFF. CDR3 coding DNA: TGTGCCAGCAGCTTAGAAGGGACTAGCGGGAGCCAGTACAATGAGCAGTTCTTC.

The chain employs TRBV6-4 and TRBJ2-2; D is uncertain. The CDR3 spans 13 residues. Trimming stripped 7 bases from V and 4 bases from J, with 10 bases between. CDR1 and CDR2 from the germline V gene are MRHNA and SNTAGT. CDR3 protein: CASIIATTGELFF. CDR3 nucleotides: TGTGCCAGCATTATCGCTACCACCGGGGAGCTGTTTTTT.

The chain joins TRBV5-6 to TRBJ1-2; D perhaps matches TRBD1 (6 bases). Between the trimmed V and J ends, which lost 2 bases and 5 bases, there was a span of 10 bases. There are 13 residues in the CDR3. Germline CDR1 is SGHDT and CDR2 is YYEEEE. The DNA of the CDR3 is TGTGCCAGCAGCTTCGGAAGGGGGTATGGCTACACCTTC. Its protein is CASSFGRGYGYTF.

The chain employs TRBV24-1 and TRBJ2-2, with D perhaps TRBD1 (5 bases). V lost 0 bases and J lost 1, with 5 bases in between. Per the germline V gene, CDR1 is KGHDR and CDR2 is SFDVKD. This CDR3 comprises 15 residues. CDR3 sequence reads: CATSDLTGNTGELFF. CDR3 nucleotide sequence: TGTGCCACCAGTGATTTGACAGGGAACACCGGGGAGCTGTTTTTT.

This clone has a handful of counts. The V and J genes are TRBV9 and TRBJ2-7; 10 positions match TRBD2. V gave up 4 bases and J gave up 1 base; unmatched junction bases: 2. The length of the CDR3 is 14 residues. Germline CDR1 and CDR2: SGDLS and YYNGEE. The CDR3 DNA reads TGTGCCAGCAGCCCACTAGCGGGGTCCTACGAGCAGTACTTC. This encodes CASSPLAGSYEQYF. Drawing the rest from reference TRBV9 and TRBJ2-7, the complete variable domain is DSGVTQTPKHLITATGQRVTLRCSPRSGDLSVYWYQQSLDQGLQFLIQYYNGEERAKGNILERFSAQQFPDLHSELNLSSLELGDSALYFCASSPLAGSYEQYFGPGTRLTVT.

This sequence joins TRBV7-9 and TRBJ1-5, with 9 nucleotides matching TRBD1. J lost 11 bases, V lost 7 bases, and 9 bases had no gene match. CDR3 length: 13 amino acids. The germline V gene has CDR1 SEHNR and CDR2 FQNEAQ (reference sequence). CDR3 in DNA: TGTGCCAGCAACCATCCGACAGGGGGAGCCCAGCATTTT. As protein: CASNHPTGGAQHF.